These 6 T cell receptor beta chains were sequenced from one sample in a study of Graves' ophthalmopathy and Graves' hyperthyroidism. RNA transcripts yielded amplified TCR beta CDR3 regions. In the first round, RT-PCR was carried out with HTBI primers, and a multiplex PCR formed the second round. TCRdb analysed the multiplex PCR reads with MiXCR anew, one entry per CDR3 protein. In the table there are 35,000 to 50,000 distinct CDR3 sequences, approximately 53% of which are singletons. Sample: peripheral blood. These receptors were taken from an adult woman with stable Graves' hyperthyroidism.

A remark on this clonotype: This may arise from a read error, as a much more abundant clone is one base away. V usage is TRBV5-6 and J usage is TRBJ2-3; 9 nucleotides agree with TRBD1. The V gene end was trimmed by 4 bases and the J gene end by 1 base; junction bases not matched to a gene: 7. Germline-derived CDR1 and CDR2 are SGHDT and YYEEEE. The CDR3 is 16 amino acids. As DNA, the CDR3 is TGTGCCAGCAGCGTCCGGGGACAGGGCGGCACAGATACGCAGTATTTT. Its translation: CASSVRGQGGTDTQYF.

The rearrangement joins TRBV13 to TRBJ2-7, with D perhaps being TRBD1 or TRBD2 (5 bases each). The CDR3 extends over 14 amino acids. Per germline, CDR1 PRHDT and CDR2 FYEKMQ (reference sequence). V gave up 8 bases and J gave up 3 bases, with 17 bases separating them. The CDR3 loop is CASQERGVRYEQYF. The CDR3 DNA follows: TGTGCCAGCCAAGAGAGAGGGGTACGCTACGAGCAGTACTTC.

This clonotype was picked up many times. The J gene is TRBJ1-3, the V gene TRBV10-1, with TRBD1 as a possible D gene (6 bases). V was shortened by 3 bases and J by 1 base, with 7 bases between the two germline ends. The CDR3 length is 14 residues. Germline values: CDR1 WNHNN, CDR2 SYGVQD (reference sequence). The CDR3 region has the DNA TGCGCCAGCAGTGAAGGGGGATCTGGAAACACCATATATTTT. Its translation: CASSEGGSGNTIYF.

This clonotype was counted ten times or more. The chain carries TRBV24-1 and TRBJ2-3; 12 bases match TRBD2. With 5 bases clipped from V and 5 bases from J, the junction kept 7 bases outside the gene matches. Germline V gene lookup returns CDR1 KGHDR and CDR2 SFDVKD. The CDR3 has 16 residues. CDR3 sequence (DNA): TGTGCCACCAGTGCCCTGACTAGCGGGAGAAAAGATACGCAGTATTTT. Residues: CATSALTSGRKDTQYF.

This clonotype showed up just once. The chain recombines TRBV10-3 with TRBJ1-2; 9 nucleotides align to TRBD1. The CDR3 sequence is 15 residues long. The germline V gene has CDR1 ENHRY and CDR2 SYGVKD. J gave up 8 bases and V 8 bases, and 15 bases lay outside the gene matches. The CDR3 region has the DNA TGTGCCATCTCCGAGGATACAGGGGGCGCATCCGGCTACACCTTC. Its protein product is CAISEDTGGASGYTF.

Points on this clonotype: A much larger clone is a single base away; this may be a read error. Here the CDR3 reads CAGSLIGGGVTMQYF. CDR3 nucleotides: TGTGCCGGCTCACTTATCGGAGGAGGGGTGACGATGCAGTACTTC. The chain is built from TRBV18 and TRBJ2-7, with D possibly matching TRBD2 (6 bases). Germline CDR1 is KGHSH and CDR2 is LQKENI. CDR3 size: 15 residues.